Presented here are 15 T cell receptor beta chains from one specimen sequenced in a study of breast tumors, draining lymph nodes, adjacent tissues. From the multiplex PCR reads, TCRdb called clonotypes with MiXCR, one entry per CDR3 protein. Of over 20,000 distinct CDR3 sequences in the sample, approximately 31% were seen once. Source material: breast tumor tissue. Receptor source: a female donor with breast cancer. Some clones in this sample may be carry-over from other donors' samples.

This clonotype was picked up many times. The chain recombines TRBV20-1 with TRBJ1-5; 7 nucleotides align to TRBD1. V trimming: 4 bases; J trimming: 3 bases; junction bases outside the gene matches: 6. The CDR3 totals 14 residues. Germline V gives CDR1 DFQATT, CDR2 SNEGSKA (reference sequence). CDR3 DNA: TGCAGTGCTATTACAGGGGCCCCCAATCAGCCCCAGCATTTT. Translated: CSAITGAPNQPQHF.

This clonotype was seen many times. The chain couples TRBV10-3 to TRBJ2-3; D may match TRBD1 or TRBD2 (5 bases each). Trimming removed 5 bases from V and 5 bases from J, with 11 bases in between. This CDR3 has 13 amino acids. Germline assignment: CDR1 ENHRY and CDR2 SYGVKD. CDR3 sequence reads: CAISRDGKDTQYF. The DNA of the CDR3 is TGTGCCATCAGTCGGGACGGTAAAGATACGCAGTATTTT.

This clonotype was recorded at least ten times. The chain recombines TRBV10-3 with TRBJ2-7, with 9 bases that match TRBD2. Trimming removed 3 bases from V and 6 bases from J; junction bases left unmatched: 6. CDR3 length equals 14 residues. CDR1 is ENHRY, CDR2 SYGVKD, per germline. CDR3 DNA: TGTGCCATCAGTGAAAGTGGGCGGGAGGGCGAGCAGTACTTC. It codes for CAISESGREGEQYF.

This clonotype was found many times. The chain recombines TRBV2 with TRBJ2-1; 10 bases are a match to TRBD2. V dropped 3 bases and J dropped 7; count of bases not matched to a gene: 18. In germline, CDR1 is SNHLY, CDR2 FYNNEI. The CDR3 covers 19 residues. The CDR3: CASSEGGSGRGTIGNEQFF. The CDR3 nucleotides are TGTGCCAGCAGTGAGGGAGGGAGCGGGAGGGGGACAATAGGAAATGAGCAGTTCTTC.

The table lists this clonotype with many counts. This chain connects TRBV11-3 to TRBJ1-4; 7 bases line up with TRBD1. Germline-derived CDR1 and CDR2 are SGHNT and YENEEA. This CDR3 is built from 16 residues. V dropped 5 bases and J dropped 2; count of bases not matched to a gene: 8. CDR3 loop: CASSDYRGDTNEKLFF. As DNA, the CDR3 is TGTGCCAGCAGCGACTACAGGGGAGACACTAATGAAAAACTGTTTTTT. Combining the CDR3 with reference TRBV11-3 and TRBJ1-4 gives the whole variable domain EAGVVQSPRYKIIEKKQPVAFWCNPISGHNTLYWYLQNLGQGPELLIRYENEEAVDDSQLPKDRFSAERLKGVDSTLKIQPAELGDSAVYLCASSDYRGDTNEKLFFGSGTQLSVL.

This clonotype was recorded many times. V usage is TRBV3-1 and J usage is TRBJ2-2, with D perhaps matching TRBD1 (5 bases). V lost 3 bases and J lost 4, with 9 bases in between. Germline V gives CDR1 LGHDT, CDR2 YNNKEL (reference sequence). CDR3 length equals 14 residues. CDR3: CASSQGPSTGELFF. CDR3 DNA: TGTGCCAGCAGCCAGGGGCCTAGCACCGGGGAGCTGTTTTTT.

Many counts were recorded for this clonotype. The rearrangement uses TRBV25-1 and TRBJ2-2; D is ambiguous. Germline assignment: CDR1 MGHDK and CDR2 SYGVNS. The CDR3 spans 14 residues. V lost 3 bases to trimming and J lost 1 base, with 6 bases between them. The CDR3 nucleotides read TGTGCCAGCAGTGACCCCCTGAACACCGGGGAGCTGTTTTTT. Its translation: CASSDPLNTGELFF.

The chain uses TRBV5-8 and TRBJ2-5, with 7 bases identical to TRBD1. This CDR3 is built from 14 residues. Germline-derived CDR1 and CDR2 are SGHTS and YDEGEE. The V segment lost 0 bases and the J segment 7 bases; nucleotides outside the gene matches: 6. The chain's CDR3 is CASSLGQGIGTQYF. In nucleotides, the CDR3 is TGTGCCAGCAGCTTGGGACAGGGCATAGGGACCCAGTACTTC.

The sample holds many counts of this clonotype. This chain links TRBV7-2 with TRBJ2-1; 10 bases agree with TRBD2. The CDR3 has 16 residues. Germline V CDR1 and CDR2: SGHTA, FQGNSA. J lost 4 bases, V lost 5 bases, and 8 bases had no gene match. The CDR3 loop is CASSPSGRGNYNEQFF. The CDR3 DNA sequence: TGTGCCAGCAGCCCTAGCGGGAGAGGCAATTACAATGAGCAGTTCTTC.

This clonotype was observed a handful of times. The V and J genes are TRBV28 and TRBJ2-2, with 7 bases lining up with TRBD2. V was clipped by 6 bases and J by 6 bases; unmatched bases: 7. The CDR3 consists of 14 residues. Germline CDR1 MDHEN, CDR2 SYDVKM. CDR3 DNA: TGTGCCAGCAGGGGTGGGGGGGGAGCCGGGGAGCTGTTTTTT. Protein: CASRGGGGAGELFF.

The V call is TRBV5-1, the J call TRBJ2-5, with a weak D call TRBD2 (6 bases). Trimming stripped 1 base from V and 0 bases from J, with 7 bases between. Germline CDR1 is SGHRS and CDR2 is YFSETQ. The CDR3 is made up of 14 amino acids. The CDR3 DNA is TGCGCCAGCAGCTTGAGCGGGTACCAAGAGACCCAGTACTTC. This gives the protein CASSLSGYQETQYF.

There are many counts of this clonotype. The J gene is TRBJ1-1, the V gene TRBV11-3; 8 bases agree with TRBD1. V dropped 6 bases and J dropped 8; count of bases not matched to a gene: 8. The germline V gene encodes CDR1 SGHNT and CDR2 YENEEA. CDR3 length: 13 amino acids. CDR3 DNA sequence: TGTGCCAGCAGTACAGGGGGGCTAGCAGAAGCTTTCTTT. It specifies CASSTGGLAEAFF.

Judged by abundance, this clonotype is hyperexpanded (1% or more). This chain uses TRBV7-6 with TRBJ2-2; unclear D gene. Looked up from germline, CDR1 is SGHVS and CDR2 is FNYEAQ. The CDR3 sequence is 13 residues long. V lost 7 bases, J lost 4 bases, and 10 bases lay in between. The CDR3, as DNA: TGTGCCAGCATTATAGGGCTCACCGGGGAGCTGTTTTTT. This codes for CASIIGLTGELFF.

This clonotype was detected a few times. The J gene is TRBJ2-5, the V gene TRBV4-1; no definite D call. CDR1 is MGHRA, CDR2 YSYEKL, per germline. The ends were cut back, 0 bases at V and 4 bases at J, with 15 bases in the middle. This CDR3 has 16 amino acids. CDR3 in amino acids: CASSQDRDLSLETQYF. CDR3 DNA: TGCGCCAGCAGCCAAGATCGAGACCTATCTCTAGAGACCCAGTACTTC.

This clonotype was seen repeatedly, ten times or more. The chain carries TRBV28 and TRBJ2-7; TRBD1 matches 9 bases. Germline values: CDR1 MDHEN, CDR2 SYDVKM. The CDR3 spans 15 residues. The V segment lost 5 bases and the J segment 5 bases; nucleotides outside the gene matches: 10. The CDR3 here is CASSPPGTGKDEQYF. In nucleotides, the CDR3 is TGTGCCAGCAGTCCACCCGGGACAGGGAAAGACGAGCAGTACTTC.